Each of the 19 T cell receptor beta chains below was sequenced from the same sample in a study of blood T cell repertoires in COVID-19. The assay was immunoSEQ multiplex PCR, and TCRdb's table has in-frame clones only and misses some. The sample contains about 59,000 clones, around four fifths of which appear only once. The source material was peripheral blood. The receptor set was obtained from an older man with acute or convalescent COVID-19.

This clone was counted once. V and J are TRBV24-1 and TRBJ2-5; maybe TRBD2 (6 bases). Trimming took 5 bases from V and 5 from J, leaving 14 bases between them. This CDR3 region has 14 residues. CDR1 is KGHDR and CDR2 is SFDVKD in the germline V gene. DNA of the CDR3: TGTGCCACCAGTGGGGCCGGGAGCGGGGAGACCCAGTACTTC. Protein: CATSGAGSGETQYF.

This chain uses TRBV11-1 with TRBJ2-2; D is possibly TRBD1 (6 bases). The CDR3 sequence is 14 residues long. V shed 4 bases and J shed 1 base, with 7 bases lying between them. CDR1 and CDR2 from the germline V gene are SGHAT and FQDESV (reference sequence). Here the CDR3 DNA reads TGTGCCAGCAGCTCGACAGGGAACACCGGGGAGCTGTTTTTT. Translation: CASSSTGNTGELFF.

The table lists this clone with a few counts. V is TRBV5-1 and J is TRBJ2-3; 10 positions match TRBD2. Trimming removed 4 bases from V and 1 base from J; junction bases left unmatched: 3. The CDR3 totals 15 residues. Germline V gene sequence: CDR1 SGHRS, CDR2 YFSETQ. The DNA for the CDR3 is TGCGCCAGCAGCCTAGCGGGGGCCGGCACAGATACGCAGTATTTT. This encodes CASSLAGAGTDTQYF.

The gene calls are TRBV11-2 and TRBJ1-1, with a tentative D call TRBD1 (5 bases). With 5 bases removed from V and 1 base from J, the gap between germline ends came to 11 bases. CDR1 is SGHAT, CDR2 FQNNGV, per germline. This CDR3 spans 14 amino acids. DNA of the CDR3: TGTGCCAGCAGCCTGGACGGGGGGAACACTGAAGCTTTCTTT. Amino acid sequence: CASSLDGGNTEAFF.

The chain links TRBV30 to TRBJ1-2; 10 positions agree with TRBD1. Germline V gene lookup returns CDR1 GTSNPN and CDR2 SVGIG (reference sequence). This CDR3 is 16 amino acids long. V gave up 3 bases and J gave up 0 bases; unmatched junction bases: 7. CDR3 residues: CAWSATGGLSNYGYTF. The DNA of the CDR3 is TGTGCCTGGAGCGCGACAGGGGGCCTCTCTAACTATGGCTACACCTTC.

The chain uses TRBV6-4 and TRBJ1-1; D perhaps matches TRBD1 (5 bases). Looked up from germline, CDR1 is MRHNA and CDR2 is SNTAGT. The CDR3 length is 15 residues. V shed 3 bases and J shed 0 bases, with 11 bases lying between them. CDR3 sequence: CASSDTGHLNTEAFF. The CDR3 coding sequence is TGTGCCAGCAGTGATACCGGACACCTGAACACTGAAGCTTTCTTT.

The genes are TRBV10-3 and TRBJ1-1; TRBD1 matches at 8 bases. The length of the CDR3 is 13 residues. Looked up from germline, CDR1 is ENHRY and CDR2 is SYGVKD. The junction had 7 bases not matched to a gene; V was cut back by 6 bases and J by 7 bases. Written as DNA, the CDR3 is TGTGCCATCAGGGAACAGGGGGACGGTGAAGCTTTCTTT. Translating it yields CAIREQGDGEAFF.

The genes are TRBV7-9 and TRBJ1-1; possibly TRBD1 for D (5 bases). Germline values: CDR1 SEHNR, CDR2 FQNEAQ (reference sequence). The CDR3 contains 14 residues. V was clipped by 0 bases and J by 0 bases, with 5 bases between them. The CDR3 bases are TGTGCCAGCAGCTTAGCAGGGGTGAACACTGAAGCTTTCTTT. It encodes CASSLAGVNTEAFF.

The chain uses TRBV20-1 and TRBJ2-3; D unclear. The germline V gene encodes CDR1 DFQATT and CDR2 SNEGSKA (reference sequence). V shed 3 bases and J shed 3 bases, with 16 bases lying between them. The CDR3 extends over 15 amino acids. The CDR3 sequence: CSASFFGVTTDTQYF. The CDR3 DNA reads as TGCAGTGCTAGTTTTTTCGGAGTTACGACAGATACGCAGTATTTT.

In DNA, the CDR3 is TGTGCCTGGAGTAACGGGGGTAGTAACTATGGCTACACCTTC. Its protein product is CAWSNGGSNYGYTF. V is TRBV30 and J is TRBJ1-2, with D possibly TRBD1 on 5 matching bases. There are 14 residues in the CDR3. V was shortened by 2 bases and J by 1 base, with 11 bases between the two germline ends. Germline V gene sequence: CDR1 GTSNPN, CDR2 SVGIG (reference sequence).

The J gene is TRBJ2-2, the V gene TRBV30; no firm D call. V dropped 3 bases and J dropped 3 bases, with 8 bases sitting between them. This CDR3 contains 13 residues. Germline V CDR1 and CDR2: GTSNPN, SVGIG (reference sequence). The CDR3 is CAWRGQYTGELFF. The CDR3 DNA is TGTGCCTGGAGGGGCCAATACACCGGGGAGCTGTTTTTT.

The rearrangement links TRBV11-3 to TRBJ2-7; TRBD2 aligns across 11 bases. The CDR3 covers 12 residues. Trimming took 5 bases from V and 12 from J; bases not matched to a gene: 6. CDR1 and CDR2 (germline): SGHNT, YENEEA. This chain's CDR3 is CASSLSGGGAYF. CDR3 nucleotides: TGTGCCAGCAGCCTTAGCGGGGGGGGCGCGTACTTC. Drawing the rest from reference TRBV11-3 and TRBJ2-7, the complete variable domain is EAGVVQSPRYKIIEKKQPVAFWCNPISGHNTLYWYLQNLGQGPELLIRYENEEAVDDSQLPKDRFSAERLKGVDSTLKIQPAELGDSAVYLCASSLSGGGAYFGPGTRLTVT.

This rearrangement joins TRBV19 to TRBJ1-5; maybe TRBD1 (5 bases). From germline, CDR1 is LNHDA and CDR2 SQIVND (reference sequence). CDR3 length: 14 amino acids. The V end was cut by 7 bases, the J end by 4 bases, with 14 bases between. The CDR3 region is CASTPGGRNQPQHF. CDR3 sequence (DNA): TGTGCCAGTACGCCGGGGGGGAGGAATCAGCCCCAGCATTTT.

V is TRBV30 and J is TRBJ1-1, with a weak D call TRBD1 (6 bases). Per the germline V gene, CDR1 is GTSNPN and CDR2 is SVGIG (reference sequence). V lost 1 base, J lost 0 bases, and 18 bases lay in between. This CDR3 comprises 17 residues. The DNA of the CDR3 is TGTGCCTGGAGTGAAATAGCGGGGGGGCGTATGAACACTGAAGCTTTCTTT. Protein: CAWSEIAGGRMNTEAFF.

The CDR3 loop is CASSSVLAGDIQYF. In DNA form, the CDR3 reads TGTGCCAGCAGCTCTGTACTAGCGGGTGACATTCAGTACTTC. The V call is TRBV7-9, the J call TRBJ2-4; 9 bases match TRBD2. V gave up 4 bases and J gave up 8 bases; unmatched junction bases: 6. The CDR3 is 14 amino acids. Germline loops: CDR1 SEHNR, CDR2 FQNEAQ (reference sequence).

This clone was seen a handful of times. The V call is TRBV20-1, the J call TRBJ1-2; 8 bases map to TRBD1. The CDR3 runs 12 residues. The germline V gene encodes CDR1 DFQATT and CDR2 SNEGSKA (reference sequence). V lost 3 bases, J lost 6 bases, and 3 bases stayed unmatched. CDR3 nucleotides: TGCAGTGCTAGTCCAGGGGGCCATGGCTACACCTTC. Amino acid sequence: CSASPGGHGYTF.

The rearrangement uses TRBV6-5 and TRBJ2-3, with TRBD2 matching 11 bases. The CDR3 length is 15 residues. The V and J ends lost 6 bases and 1 base, in that order; junction bases with no gene match: 3. Per the germline V gene, CDR1 is MNHEY and CDR2 is SVGAGI. The CDR3 protein is CASRMGLAGTDTQYF. CDR3 coding DNA: TGTGCCAGCAGGATGGGACTAGCGGGCACAGATACGCAGTATTTT.

The V call is TRBV5-1, the J call TRBJ1-2; D perhaps matches TRBD1 (5 bases). V lost 4 bases, J lost 6 bases, and 19 bases lay in between. From germline, CDR1 is SGHRS and CDR2 YFSETQ. The CDR3 is made up of 15 amino acids. DNA for the CDR3: TGCGCCAGCAGCGCAGAGTGGGGGGTGTCGGATGGCTACACCTTC. Its translation is CASSAEWGVSDGYTF.

This sequence joins TRBV3-1 (or the pseudogene TRBV3-2) and TRBJ2-1, with 10 nucleotides matching TRBD2. Germline V lookup: CDR1 LGHDT, CDR2 YNNKEL (reference sequence). This CDR3 has 16 residues. V gave up 4 bases and J gave up 3 bases; unmatched junction bases: 6. CDR3 sequence: CASSPVAGGNYNEQFF. The CDR3 bases are TGTGCCAGCAGCCCAGTAGCGGGGGGCAACTACAATGAGCAGTTCTTC.